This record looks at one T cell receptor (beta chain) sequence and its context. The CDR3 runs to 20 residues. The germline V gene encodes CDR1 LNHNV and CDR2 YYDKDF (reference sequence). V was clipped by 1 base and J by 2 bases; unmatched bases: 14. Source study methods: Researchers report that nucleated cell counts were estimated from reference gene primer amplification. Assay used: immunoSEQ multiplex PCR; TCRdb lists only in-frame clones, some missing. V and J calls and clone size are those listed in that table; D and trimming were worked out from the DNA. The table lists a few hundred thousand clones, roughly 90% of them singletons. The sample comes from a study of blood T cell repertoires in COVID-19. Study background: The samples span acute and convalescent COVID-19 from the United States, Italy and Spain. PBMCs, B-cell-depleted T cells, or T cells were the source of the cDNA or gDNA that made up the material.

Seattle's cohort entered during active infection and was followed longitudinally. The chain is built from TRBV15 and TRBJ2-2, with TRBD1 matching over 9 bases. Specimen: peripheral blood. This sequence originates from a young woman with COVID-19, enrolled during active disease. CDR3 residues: CATSRAQGQGLGSNTGELFF. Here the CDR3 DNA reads TGTGCCACCAGCAGAGCCCAGGGACAGGGCTTGGGGTCTAACACCGGGGAGCTGTTTTTT. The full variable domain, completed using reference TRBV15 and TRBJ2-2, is DAMVIQNPRYQVTQFGKPVTLSCSQTLNHNVMYWYQQKSSQAPKLLFHYYDKDFNNEADTPDNFQSRRPNTSFCFLDIRSPGLGDTAMYLCATSRAQGQGLGSNTGELFFGEGSRLTVL.